The present entry profiles one T cell receptor beta chain with its context. Its antigen is not known. This sample is drawn from a study of cytomegalovirus exposure and HLA in healthy donors. PCR employed 60 Vbeta and 13 Jbeta primers. The data were produced by immunoSEQ multiplex PCR, yet TCRdb's version contains in-frame clones alone and is incomplete. Altogether approximately 130,000 clones are present, around 82% being singletons, with the ten largest covering around 1.2%. CDR1 and CDR2 (germline): SGHVS, FQNEAQ. Trimming stripped 2 bases from V and 3 bases from J, with 17 bases between. The CDR3 extends over 16 amino acids. Study findings and constraints: In vitro assays verified that three CMV-associated chains recognized CMV antigens specifically. Clonal expansion was found to be greater in HLA-associated TCR beta chains than in equally common others in a later analysis.

Sequenced: PBMCs. V and J are TRBV7-8 and TRBJ2-7; the D gene is possibly TRBD2 (6 bases). This clonotype was sampled from a man aged 50 to 60 in good health and CMV-seronegative. CDR3 residues: CASSLYLGPGGYEQYF. DNA of the CDR3: TGTGCCAGCAGCTTATACCTGGGGCCCGGGGGCTACGAGCAGTACTTC. Complete variable domain (other parts from reference TRBV7-8 and TRBJ2-7): GAGVSQSPRYKVAKRGQDVALRCDPISGHVSLFWYQQALGQGPEFLTYFQNEAQLDKSGLPSDRFFAERPEGSVSTLKIQRTQQEDSAVYLCASSLYLGPGGYEQYFGPGTRLTVT.